Below are 14 T cell receptor beta chains sequenced from a single sample in a study of shared clonotypes between healthy human individuals. The repertoire was sequenced with immunoSEQ multiplex PCR; TCRdb's copy has only in-frame clones and lacks some. The sample consists of some 700,000 clones, 90% of them appearing once. Source material: memory CD8+ T cells from PBMCs. Subset noted: CD45RO+ cells pooled with CCR7-negative TemRA cells. The receptors were sampled from a man younger than 35 in good health. Some clones in this sample may be carry-over from other donors' samples.

The chain employs TRBV29-1 and TRBJ2-3; 10 bases match TRBD2. Germline loops: CDR1 SQVTM, CDR2 ANQGSEA. This CDR3 comprises 10 residues. CDR3 loop: CLAGADTQYF. The CDR3 DNA sequence: TGCCTAGCGGGAGCAGATACGCAGTATTTT.

The rearrangement joins TRBV7-9 to TRBJ1-1; TRBD1 aligns across 7 bases. CDR1 and CDR2 (germline): SEHNR, FQNEAQ (reference sequence). Trimming took 5 bases from V and 10 from J; bases not matched to a gene: 16. This CDR3 is built from 15 residues. As DNA, the CDR3 is TGTGCCAGCAGCCCCCCCGGGGCAGGGGGTGGGAGAGCTTTCTTT. This translates into CASSPPGAGGGRAFF.

The chain carries TRBV11-2 and TRBJ1-2; D remains unclear. V lost 0 bases and J lost 0, with 11 bases in between. Per germline, CDR1 SGHAT and CDR2 FQNNGV. This CDR3 comprises 16 residues. This CDR3 is CASSLERQIPNYGYTF. The CDR3 region has the DNA TGTGCCAGCAGCTTAGAAAGGCAGATCCCTAACTATGGCTACACCTTC.

V is TRBV14 and J is TRBJ2-6, with unresolved D. Germline-derived CDR1 and CDR2 are SGHDN and FVKESK. Trimming pared 0 bases from V and 1 base from J, leaving 10 bases between. This CDR3 is 17 amino acids long. CDR3 sequence (DNA): TGTGCCAGCAGCCAAGATGGGCAGAATTCTGGGGCCAACGTCCTGACTTTC. Its translation: CASSQDGQNSGANVLTF.

The CDR3 nucleotides read TGTGCCAGCACTCGAAGGGCCTGGCCCTACGAGCAGTACTTC. As protein: CASTRRAWPYEQYF. The J gene is TRBJ2-7, the V gene TRBV28; unclear D gene. Per the germline V gene, CDR1 is MDHEN and CDR2 is SYDVKM. V was pared by 7 bases and J by 2 bases, with 15 bases between. The CDR3 loop spans 14 amino acids.

Comments on this clone: Its ends do not fully match the called genes, so a read error is possible. The V and J genes are TRBV29-1 and TRBJ2-7; D is perhaps TRBD1 (6 bases). This CDR3 comprises 12 residues. The V gene's germline CDR1 is SQVTM and CDR2 ANQGSEA. CDR3 DNA sequence: TGCAGCGTTGAAGATTTACAGGGTAACCCGGCCTTC. Translating gives CSVEDLQGNPAF.

The chain couples TRBV9 to TRBJ1-2; the D is unclear. This CDR3 region has 17 residues. Trimming took 3 bases from V and 0 from J, leaving 18 bases between them. Germline CDR1 and CDR2: SGDLS and YYNGEE. CDR3 DNA sequence: TGTGCCAGCAGCGCGGACCCCGGCGGGCCAACTAACTATGGCTACACCTTC. Protein product: CASSADPGGPTNYGYTF.

This chain connects TRBV13 to TRBJ1-1; D is unclear. This CDR3 has 14 amino acids. CDR1 and CDR2 (germline): PRHDT, FYEKMQ (reference sequence). Trimming cost V 7 bases and J 1 base, with 13 bases left between them. CDR3 loop: CASTLGLTNTEAFF. CDR3 DNA: TGTGCCAGCACCCTAGGTTTGACGAACACTGAAGCTTTCTTT.

The chain is built from TRBV19 and TRBJ1-2; 8 nucleotides line up with TRBD1. The CDR3 sequence is 13 residues long. Germline lookup yields CDR1 LNHDA and CDR2 SQIVND (reference sequence). The J segment lost 8 bases and the V segment lost 5 bases, leaving 7 bases of the junction unmatched. CDR3 DNA: TGTGCCAGTAGTTTCAGACAGGGGTTCGGCTACACCTTC. Protein sequence: CASSFRQGFGYTF.

This clone was observed a single time. The J gene is TRBJ2-1, the V gene TRBV11-2; no reliable D call. CDR3 size: 11 residues. CDR1 is SGHAT and CDR2 is FQNNGV in the germline V gene. Trimming took off 1 base at V and 15 bases at J, with 10 bases between the two ends. The CDR3 spells CASSLGGVAFF. In DNA, the CDR3 is TGTGCCAGCAGCTTAGGTGGAGTCGCGTTCTTC.

The J gene is TRBJ2-2, the V gene TRBV7-9; 10 nucleotides agree with TRBD2. Germline V gene lookup returns CDR1 SEHNR and CDR2 FQNEAQ (reference sequence). There are 19 residues in the CDR3. The V gene end was trimmed by 4 bases and the J gene end by 5 bases; junction bases not matched to a gene: 16. CDR3 amino acids: CASSSTRSLAGVVTGELFF. DNA of the CDR3: TGTGCCAGCAGCTCGACGCGTTCTCTAGCGGGAGTGGTTACCGGGGAGCTGTTTTTT.

The V gene is TRBV5-5, the J gene TRBJ2-1; 12 nucleotides line up with TRBD1. CDR1 and CDR2 (germline): SGHKS, YYEKEE (reference sequence). This CDR3 contains 16 residues. The V gene end was trimmed by 3 bases and the J gene end by 7 bases; junction bases not matched to a gene: 8. CDR3 protein: CASSYSGTGGPNEQFF. The CDR3 DNA follows: TGTGCCAGCAGCTACTCCGGGACAGGGGGCCCTAATGAGCAGTTCTTC. Using reference TRBV5-5 and TRBJ2-1 for the parts outside the CDR3, the full variable domain is DAGVTQSPTHLIKTRGQQVTLRCSPISGHKSVSWYQQVLGQGPQFIFQYYEKEERGRGNFPDRFSARQFPNYSSELNVNALLLGDSALYLCASSYSGTGGPNEQFFGPGTRLTVL.

This sequence joins TRBV11-2 and TRBJ2-1; TRBD1 agrees at 9 bases. With 3 bases clipped from V and 6 bases from J, the junction kept 6 bases outside the gene matches. This CDR3 region has 15 residues. Germline V gene lookup returns CDR1 SGHAT and CDR2 FQNNGV. The CDR3 bases are TGTGCCAGCAGCTTGCGGGACAGGGAATTCAATGAGCAGTTCTTC. It specifies CASSLRDREFNEQFF.

The chain has TRBV5-8 and TRBJ2-1; a possible D gene is TRBD2 (6 bases). Germline V CDR1 and CDR2: SGHTS, YDEGEE. V shed 1 base and J shed 4 bases, with 12 bases lying between them. The CDR3 consists of 15 residues. The CDR3 DNA follows: TGTGCCAGCAGCTTGACGGGAGTCCCTTACAATGAGCAGTTCTTC. Translated, it gives CASSLTGVPYNEQFF.